The 7 T cell receptor beta chains given below trace back to one sample, sequenced in a study of blood T cell repertoires in COVID-19 (dated by TCRdb to between 2020 and 2021). The method was the immunoSEQ multiplex PCR assay. In its TCRdb copy, this immuneACCESS table keeps in-frame sequences only and misses some clones. Where compared with another copy, unresolved V genes explain less than half of these, and the others have no known cause. In this sample the table shows some 250,000 clones, 80% to 90% of which occur a single time. The top ten clones comprise roughly 5% of the sample. Sequencing input: peripheral blood. The receptors derive from a man at least 80 years old with acute or convalescent COVID-19.

Worth noting for this clone: The junction shows a germline mismatch at one end, possibly a read error. CDR3 loop: CASSPGQATHF. In nucleotides, the CDR3 is TGTGCCAGCAGTCCCGGACAGGCCACGCACTTC. This sequence joins TRBV12-3 or TRBV12-4 and TRBJ2-5; the match to TRBD1 covers 7 bases. The CDR3 runs 11 residues.

This clone was detected a few times. The chain links TRBV19 to TRBJ2-3; 9 bases match TRBD1. V was clipped by 4 bases and J by 4 bases; unmatched bases: 3. CDR3 length: 14 residues. Germline V gene data show CDR1 as LNHDA and CDR2 as SQIVND (reference sequence). The CDR3 sequence is CASSKGQGSDTQYF. DNA of the CDR3: TGTGCCAGTAGTAAGGGACAGGGCTCAGATACGCAGTATTTT.

This clone came up a few times. V usage is TRBV16 and J usage is TRBJ2-3; 11 bases agree with TRBD2. The V gene end was trimmed by 2 bases and the J gene end by 0 bases; junction bases not matched to a gene: 7. This CDR3 spans 18 amino acids. Germline-derived CDR1 and CDR2 are KGHSY and FQNENV. CDR3 sequence: CASSQPGTSGTSTDTQYF. CDR3 DNA: TGTGCCAGCAGCCAACCCGGGACTAGCGGAACTAGCACAGATACGCAGTATTTT.

A single count supports this clone. The chain carries TRBV6-5 and TRBJ2-5; D call uncertain. CDR3 length: 14 amino acids. Trimming removed 6 bases from V and 1 base from J, with 12 bases in between. Germline V gene lookup returns CDR1 MNHEY and CDR2 SVGAGI. CDR3 DNA: TGTGCCAGCAGGGATATAGCACTCCAAGAGACCCAGTACTTC. It codes for CASRDIALQETQYF.

The J gene is TRBJ2-7, the V gene TRBV6-5, with no clear D. The CDR3 is made up of 13 amino acids. Trimming pared 0 bases from V and 3 bases from J, leaving 6 bases between. Germline loops: CDR1 MNHEY, CDR2 SVGAGI. The chain's CDR3 is CASSYSSSYEQYF. The DNA of the CDR3 is TGTGCCAGCAGTTACTCGAGTAGCTACGAGCAGTACTTC.

As to this clone: This specimen includes other DNA sequences encoding the same CDR3. The chain links TRBV5-6 to TRBJ2-5; D unclear. This CDR3 has 13 residues. Per germline, CDR1 SGHDT and CDR2 YYEEEE. V shed 1 base and J shed 2 bases, with 6 bases lying between them. The CDR3 DNA reads as TGTGCCAGCAGCTTGCGTTATCAAGAGACCCAGTACTTC. Translation gives CASSLRYQETQYF.

The chain employs TRBV5-4 and TRBJ2-1; 8 positions agree with TRBD1. Unmatched junction bases numbered 8, after V lost 4 bases and J lost 5 bases. Germline V gene data show CDR1 as SGHNT and CDR2 as YYREEE (reference sequence). This CDR3 is built from 15 residues. In DNA, the CDR3 is TGTGCCAGCAGCATAGGACAGGGAACAAACAATGAGCAGTTCTTC. Amino acids: CASSIGQGTNNEQFF.